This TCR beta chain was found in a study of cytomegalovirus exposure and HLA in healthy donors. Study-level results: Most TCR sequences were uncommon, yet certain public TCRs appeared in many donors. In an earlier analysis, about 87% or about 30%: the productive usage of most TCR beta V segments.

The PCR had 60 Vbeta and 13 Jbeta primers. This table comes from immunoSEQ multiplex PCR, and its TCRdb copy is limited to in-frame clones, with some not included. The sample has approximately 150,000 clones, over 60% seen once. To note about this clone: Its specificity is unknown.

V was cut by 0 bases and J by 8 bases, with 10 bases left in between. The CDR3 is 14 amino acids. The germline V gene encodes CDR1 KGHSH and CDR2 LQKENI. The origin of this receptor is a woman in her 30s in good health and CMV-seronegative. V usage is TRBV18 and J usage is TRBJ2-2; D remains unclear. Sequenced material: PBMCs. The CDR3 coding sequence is TGTGCCAGCTCACCACCGGGCAACGGAGGGGAGCTGTTTTTT. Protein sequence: CASSPPGNGGELFF.